What follows are 10 T cell receptor beta chains derived from one specimen sequenced in a study of T cells in Graves' hyperthyroidism and ophthalmopathy (dated by TCRdb to 2018 to 2020). Library construction relied on multiplex PCR. Sequencing used an Illumina HiSeq 2000. Amplification of TCR beta CDR3 regions was carried out from RNA transcripts. For the first round of RT-PCR on the TCR CDR3, the HTBI primer set was used together with the Qiagen OneStep RT-PCR kit. Using fastp trimming at Q25 and MiXCR clonotype assembly, TCRdb reanalyzed the public sequencing data and kept in-frame beta chains. Duplicate CDR3 protein sequences are folded into a single record with the most common DNA and genes. The sample contains hundreds of thousands of distinct CDR3 sequences, approximately 14% of them found a single time. The ten biggest clones cover roughly a tenth of the sample. Sample: blood. The source of these receptors is a woman under 30 with Graves' hyperthyroidism.

This clonotype occurred many times. The chain uses TRBV7-3 and TRBJ1-1, with unresolved D. This CDR3 is built from 13 residues. CDR1 is SGHTA, CDR2 FQGTGA, per germline. Trimming cost V 4 bases and J 1 base, with 7 bases left between them. DNA of the CDR3: TGTGCCAGCAGCTCGACACCGAACACTGAAGCTTTCTTT. Protein: CASSSTPNTEAFF.

This clonotype was counted once. Being one base from a much bigger clone, this may be a read error. The chain is built from TRBV7-6 and TRBJ2-7, with D perhaps TRBD2 (5 bases). Germline values: CDR1 SGHVS, CDR2 FNYEAQ. The CDR3 extends over 14 amino acids. The DNA for the CDR3 is TGTGCCAGCAGCTCCGCCCCGGAGGTGTACGGGCAGTACTTC. It specifies CASSSAPEVYGQYF. The full variable domain, in which reference TRBV7-6 and TRBJ2-7 provide the parts outside the CDR3, is GAGVSQSPRYKVTKRGQDVALRCDPISGHVSLYWYRQALGQGPEFLTYFNYEAQQDKSGLPNDRFSAERPEGSISTLTIQRTEQRDSAMYRCASSSAPEVYGQYFGPGTRLTVT.

This clonotype was counted ten times or more. This chain's CDR3 is CASTEGGLNRHGELFF. CDR3 coding DNA: TGTGCCAGCACCGAGGGGGGTTTAAACCGCCACGGGGAGCTGTTTTTT. The chain joins TRBV28 to TRBJ2-2, with D perhaps assigned TRBD1 or TRBD2 (6 bases each). Looked up from germline, CDR1 is MDHEN and CDR2 is SYDVKM. The ends were cut back, 7 bases at V and 7 bases at J, with 22 bases in the middle. This CDR3 contains 16 residues.

This clonotype was detected ten times or more. V gene TRBV28 combines with J gene TRBJ1-5, with 7 bases aligning to TRBD1. Germline CDR1 and CDR2: MDHEN and SYDVKM. The J segment lost 2 bases and the V segment lost 5 bases, leaving 6 bases of the junction unmatched. CDR3 length: 15 residues. The CDR3 region is CASSPAGTGNQPQHF. In DNA, the CDR3 is TGTGCCAGCAGTCCCGCCGGGACAGGCAATCAGCCCCAGCATTTT.

The sample holds many counts of this clonotype. The chain combines TRBV7-9 with TRBJ1-1; possibly TRBD1 for D (6 bases). Germline assignment: CDR1 SEHNR and CDR2 FQNEAQ (reference sequence). The germline V and J ends were trimmed by 4 bases and 3 bases, with 12 bases remaining between them. CDR3 length equals 14 residues. The CDR3 coding sequence is TGTGCCAGCAGCTACCTGACAGGTTACACTGAAGCTTTCTTT. Its protein is CASSYLTGYTEAFF.

In its sample, this clonotype was seen many times. CDR3 DNA: TGTGCCAGCAGAGAGGACAGGGCTGGGTACACTGAAGCTTTCTTT. Translating it yields CASREDRAGYTEAFF. The chain employs TRBV28 and TRBJ1-1; 8 nucleotides agree with TRBD1. The V and J ends lost 6 bases and 3 bases, in that order; junction bases with no gene match: 9. The germline V gene has CDR1 MDHEN and CDR2 SYDVKM. There are 15 residues in the CDR3. Variable domain in full (rest from reference TRBV28 and TRBJ1-1): DVKVTQSSRYLVKRTGEKVFLECVQDMDHENMFWYRQDPGLGLRLIYFSYDVKMKEKGDIPEGYSVSREKKERFSLILESASTNQTSMYLCASREDRAGYTEAFFGQGTRLTVV.

Comment on this clonotype: Germline is not matched at one junction end, which may reflect a read error. This chain joins TRBV19 and TRBJ1-5; a weak D match, TRBD1 (5 bases). From germline, CDR1 is LNHDA and CDR2 SQIVND (reference sequence). The CDR3 is made up of 13 amino acids. Here the CDR3 reads CASSGRANQPQNF. CDR3 nucleotide sequence: TGTGCCAGTAGCGGCAGGGCTAATCAGCCCCAGAATTTT.

The table lists this clonotype with a few counts. J is TRBJ1-4 and V is TRBV7-9; D call uncertain. The CDR3 is 14 residues long. Germline-derived CDR1 and CDR2 are SEHNR and FQNEAQ (reference sequence). Deletions cut 6 bases from V and 4 bases from J, with 12 bases between. For the CDR3, the DNA is TGTGCCAGCAGTCCGGACGGATATAATGAAAAACTGTTTTTT. Amino acids: CASSPDGYNEKLFF.

The J gene is TRBJ1-6, the V gene TRBV9; 9 positions agree with TRBD1. This CDR3 is built from 17 residues. Germline V lookup: CDR1 SGDLS, CDR2 YYNGEE. V shed 4 bases and J 6 bases; nucleotides not matched to a gene: 11. This CDR3 is CASSPRPGTGSNSPLHF. The CDR3 coding sequence is TGTGCCAGCAGCCCGCGTCCCGGGACAGGGTCTAATTCACCCCTCCACTTT.

This clonotype was picked up many times. This chain connects TRBV30 to TRBJ1-2; the D gene is possibly TRBD1 (6 bases). Trimming took 0 bases from V and 5 from J, leaving 13 bases between them. From germline, CDR1 is GTSNPN and CDR2 SVGIG (reference sequence). The CDR3 spans 14 residues. The CDR3 spells CAWSVRGGRYGYTF. The CDR3 DNA is TGTGCCTGGAGTGTACGTGGGGGCCGTTATGGCTACACCTTC.